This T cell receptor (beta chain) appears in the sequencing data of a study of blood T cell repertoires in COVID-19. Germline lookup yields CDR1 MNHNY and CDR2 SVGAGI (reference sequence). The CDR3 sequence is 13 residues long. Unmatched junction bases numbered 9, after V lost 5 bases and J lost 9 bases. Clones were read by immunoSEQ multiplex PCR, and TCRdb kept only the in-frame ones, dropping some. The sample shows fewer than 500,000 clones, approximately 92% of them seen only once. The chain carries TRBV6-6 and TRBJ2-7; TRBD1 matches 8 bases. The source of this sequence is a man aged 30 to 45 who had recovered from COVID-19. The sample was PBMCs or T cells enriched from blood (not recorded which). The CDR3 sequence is CASSPSGQGRQYF. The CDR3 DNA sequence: TGTGCCAGCAGTCCGTCCGGACAGGGCCGGCAGTACTTC.